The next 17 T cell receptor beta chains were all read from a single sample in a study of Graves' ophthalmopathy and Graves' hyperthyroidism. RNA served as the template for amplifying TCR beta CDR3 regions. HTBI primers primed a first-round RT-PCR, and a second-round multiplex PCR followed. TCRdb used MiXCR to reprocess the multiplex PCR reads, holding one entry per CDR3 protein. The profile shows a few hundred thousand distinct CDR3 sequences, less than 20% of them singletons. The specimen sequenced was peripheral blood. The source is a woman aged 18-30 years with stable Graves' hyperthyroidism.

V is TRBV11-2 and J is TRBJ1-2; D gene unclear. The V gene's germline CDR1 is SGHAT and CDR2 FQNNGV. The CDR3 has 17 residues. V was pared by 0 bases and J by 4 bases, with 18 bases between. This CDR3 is CASSLDHSERLFYGYTF. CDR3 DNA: TGTGCCAGCAGCTTAGATCATTCGGAACGGCTCTTCTATGGCTACACCTTC.

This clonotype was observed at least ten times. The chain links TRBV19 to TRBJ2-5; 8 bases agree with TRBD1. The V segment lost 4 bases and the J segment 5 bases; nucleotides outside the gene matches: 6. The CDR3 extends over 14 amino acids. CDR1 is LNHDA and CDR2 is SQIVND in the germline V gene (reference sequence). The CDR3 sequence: CASSTRTGRETQYF. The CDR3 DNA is TGTGCCAGTAGTACACGGACAGGGAGGGAGACCCAGTACTTC.

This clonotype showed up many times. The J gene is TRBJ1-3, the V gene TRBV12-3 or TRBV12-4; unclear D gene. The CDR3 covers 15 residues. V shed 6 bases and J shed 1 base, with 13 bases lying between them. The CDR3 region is CASRPRLSSGNTIYF. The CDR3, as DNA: TGTGCCAGCAGACCCCGGCTAAGTTCTGGAAACACCATATATTTT.

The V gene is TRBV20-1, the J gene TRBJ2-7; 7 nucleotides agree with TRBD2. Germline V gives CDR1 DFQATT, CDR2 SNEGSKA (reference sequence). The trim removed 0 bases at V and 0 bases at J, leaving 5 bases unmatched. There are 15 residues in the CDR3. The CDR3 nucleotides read TGCAGTGCTAGAGATCCAGCGGGAAGCTCCTACGAGCAGTACTTC. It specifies CSARDPAGSSYEQYF.

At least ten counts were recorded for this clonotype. The CDR3 loop reads CASRGQANSYEQYF. The CDR3 nucleotides read TGTGCCAGCAGGGGACAAGCAAACTCCTACGAGCAGTACTTC. V is TRBV28 and J is TRBJ2-7; D is perhaps TRBD1 (6 bases). Trimming pared 6 bases from V and 0 bases from J, leaving 12 bases between. CDR1 and CDR2 (germline): MDHEN, SYDVKM. The CDR3 is 14 residues long. The complete variable domain, with remaining parts taken from reference TRBV28 and TRBJ2-7, reads DVKVTQSSRYLVKRTGEKVFLECVQDMDHENMFWYRQDPGLGLRLIYFSYDVKMKEKGDIPEGYSVSREKKERFSLILESASTNQTSMYLCASRGQANSYEQYFGPGTRLTVT.

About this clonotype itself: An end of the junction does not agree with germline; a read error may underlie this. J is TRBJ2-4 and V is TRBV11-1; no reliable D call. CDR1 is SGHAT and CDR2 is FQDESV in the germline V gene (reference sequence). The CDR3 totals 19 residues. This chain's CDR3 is CASSLERTGWGTAKNIKYF. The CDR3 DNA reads TGTGCCAGCAGCTTAGAGAGGACCGGTTGGGGAACAGCCAAAAACATTAAGTACTTC. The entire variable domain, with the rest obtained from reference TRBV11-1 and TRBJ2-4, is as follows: EAEVAQSPRYKITEKSQAVAFWCDPISGHATLYWYRQILGQGPELLVQFQDESVVDDSQLPKDRFSAERLKGVDSTLKIQPAELGDSAMYLCASSLERTGWGTAKNIKYFGAGTRLSVL.

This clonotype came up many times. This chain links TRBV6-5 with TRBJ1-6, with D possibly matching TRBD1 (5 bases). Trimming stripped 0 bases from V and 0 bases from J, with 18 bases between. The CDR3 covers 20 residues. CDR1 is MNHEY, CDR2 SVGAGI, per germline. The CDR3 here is CASSYSIPGPQSSYNSPLHF. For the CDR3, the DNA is TGTGCCAGCAGTTACTCGATACCGGGACCCCAAAGCTCCTATAATTCACCCCTCCACTTT.

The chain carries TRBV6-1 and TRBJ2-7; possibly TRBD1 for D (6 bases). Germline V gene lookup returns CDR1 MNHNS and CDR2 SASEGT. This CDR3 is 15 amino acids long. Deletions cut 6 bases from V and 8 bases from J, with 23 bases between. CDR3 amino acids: CASREQGLSDIKQYF. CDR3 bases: TGTGCCAGCAGGGAACAGGGCCTTAGCGATATAAAGCAGTACTTC.

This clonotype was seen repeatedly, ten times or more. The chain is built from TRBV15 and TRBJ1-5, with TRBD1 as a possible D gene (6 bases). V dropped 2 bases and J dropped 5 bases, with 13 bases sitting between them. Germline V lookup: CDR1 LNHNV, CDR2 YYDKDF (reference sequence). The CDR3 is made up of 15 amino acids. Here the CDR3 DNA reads TGTGCCACCAGCAGACCGGAACAGGGCTATCAGCCCCAGCATTTT. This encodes CATSRPEQGYQPQHF.

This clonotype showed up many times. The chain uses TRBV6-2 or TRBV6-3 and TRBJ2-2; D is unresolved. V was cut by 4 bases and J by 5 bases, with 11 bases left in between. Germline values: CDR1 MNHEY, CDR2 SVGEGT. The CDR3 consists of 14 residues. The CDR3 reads CASSFPQRTGELFF. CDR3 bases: TGTGCCAGCAGTTTTCCTCAGAGGACCGGGGAGCTGTTTTTT.

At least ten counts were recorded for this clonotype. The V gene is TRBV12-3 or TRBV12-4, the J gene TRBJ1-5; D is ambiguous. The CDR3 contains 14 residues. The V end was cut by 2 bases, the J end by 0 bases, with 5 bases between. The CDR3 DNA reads TGTGCCAGCAGTTTATGGGTTAGCAATCAGCCCCAGCATTTT. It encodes CASSLWVSNQPQHF.

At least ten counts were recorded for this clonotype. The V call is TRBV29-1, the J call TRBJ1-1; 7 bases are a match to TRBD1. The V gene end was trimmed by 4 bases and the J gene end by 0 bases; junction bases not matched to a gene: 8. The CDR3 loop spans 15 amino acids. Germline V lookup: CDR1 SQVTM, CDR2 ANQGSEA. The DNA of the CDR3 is TGCAGCGTTGTGGGGAGAGGGGGCATGAACACTGAAGCTTTCTTT. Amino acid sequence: CSVVGRGGMNTEAFF.

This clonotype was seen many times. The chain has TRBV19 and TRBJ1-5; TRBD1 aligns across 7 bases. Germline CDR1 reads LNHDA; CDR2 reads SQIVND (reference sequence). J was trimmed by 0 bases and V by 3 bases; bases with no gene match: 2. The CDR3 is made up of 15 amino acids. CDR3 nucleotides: TGTGCCAGTAGTATGGGGACAGTTAGCAATCAGCCCCAGCATTTT. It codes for CASSMGTVSNQPQHF.

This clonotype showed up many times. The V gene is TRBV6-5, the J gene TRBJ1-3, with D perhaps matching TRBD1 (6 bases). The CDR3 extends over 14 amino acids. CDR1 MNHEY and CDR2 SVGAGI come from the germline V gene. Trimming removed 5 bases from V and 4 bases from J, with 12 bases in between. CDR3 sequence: CASSNRATGNTIYF. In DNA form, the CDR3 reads TGTGCCAGCAGTAACAGGGCGACCGGAAACACCATATATTTT.

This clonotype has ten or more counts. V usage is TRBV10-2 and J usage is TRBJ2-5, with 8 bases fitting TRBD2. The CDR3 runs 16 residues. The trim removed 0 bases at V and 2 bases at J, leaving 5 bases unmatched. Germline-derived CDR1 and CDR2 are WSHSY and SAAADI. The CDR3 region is CASSESDSGVQETQYF. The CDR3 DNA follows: TGCGCCAGCAGTGAGTCGGATAGCGGGGTACAAGAGACCCAGTACTTC.

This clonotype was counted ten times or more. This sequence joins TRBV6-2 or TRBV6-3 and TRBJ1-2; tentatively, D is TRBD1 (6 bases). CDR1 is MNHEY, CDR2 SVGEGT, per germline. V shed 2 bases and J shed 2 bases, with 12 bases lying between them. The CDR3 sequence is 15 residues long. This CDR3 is CASSYIGGGNYGYTF. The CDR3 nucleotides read TGTGCCAGCAGTTACATCGGAGGGGGAAACTATGGCTACACCTTC.

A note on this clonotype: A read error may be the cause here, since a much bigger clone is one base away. The CDR3 DNA follows: TGTACCAGCAGTCCAGGGGCGCCTCAGCCCCAGCATTTT. Its translation is CTSSPGAPQPQHF. The rearrangement joins TRBV12-3 or TRBV12-4 to TRBJ1-5; TRBD1 is a possible D gene (6 bases). The CDR3 has 13 amino acids.